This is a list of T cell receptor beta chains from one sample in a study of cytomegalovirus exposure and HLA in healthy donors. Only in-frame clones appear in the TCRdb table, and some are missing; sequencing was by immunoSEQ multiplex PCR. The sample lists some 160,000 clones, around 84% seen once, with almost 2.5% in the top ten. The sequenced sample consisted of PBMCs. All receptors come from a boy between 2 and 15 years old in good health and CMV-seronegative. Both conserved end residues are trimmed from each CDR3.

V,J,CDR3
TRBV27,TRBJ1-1,ASSSQGPLGNTEAF
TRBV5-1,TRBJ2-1,ASSLEAGGPNEQF
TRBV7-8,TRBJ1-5,ASSLTGQGSNQPQH
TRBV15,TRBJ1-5,ATSRAFTGTGGKRGIQPQH
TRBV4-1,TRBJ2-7,ASSQGGAQGIYEQY
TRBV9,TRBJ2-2,ASRRGTGELF
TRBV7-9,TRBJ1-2,ASSPPDSWTASYGYT
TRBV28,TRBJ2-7,ASSGGLAGAYEQY
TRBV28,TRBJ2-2,ASSFSQVLVGPNTGELF
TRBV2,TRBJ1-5,ASSVVGSNQRQH
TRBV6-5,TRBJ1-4,ATGRGDEKLF
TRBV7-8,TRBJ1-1,ASSHAGDPGTEAF
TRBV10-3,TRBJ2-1,AIRHGTMYYNEQF
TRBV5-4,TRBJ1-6,ASSSGGQNMDSPLH
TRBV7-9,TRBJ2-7,SSSLGRGGGAHEQY
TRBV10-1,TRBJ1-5,ASRQGNQPQH
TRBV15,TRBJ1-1,ATSRDFGGQGFLAF
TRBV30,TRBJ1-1,AWSQGSNTEAF
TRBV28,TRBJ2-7,ASSSPGTAGGEQY
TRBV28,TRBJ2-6,ASSLSQGLAGANVLT
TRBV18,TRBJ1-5,ASSPGQNQPQH
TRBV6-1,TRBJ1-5,ASRGDRALLGPQH
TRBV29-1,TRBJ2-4,SVEGRAGGGNIQY
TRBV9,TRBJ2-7,ASSVGGSYEQY
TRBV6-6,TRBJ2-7,ASSYSFRQGPYEQY
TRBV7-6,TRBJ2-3,ASSPGTGGKDTQY
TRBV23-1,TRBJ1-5,ASSPRGRSNQPQH
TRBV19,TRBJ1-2,ASSSVGKDSPNYGYT
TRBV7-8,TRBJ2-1,ASSGARLVGHHEQF
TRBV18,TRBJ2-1,ASSPRVQENNEQF
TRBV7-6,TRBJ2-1,ASSPRAGAGNEQF
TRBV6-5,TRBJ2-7,ASRGGSYEQY
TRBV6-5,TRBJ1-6,ASRPGGNNSPLH
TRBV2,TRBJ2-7,ASRGGTGDHSYEQY
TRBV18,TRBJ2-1,ASSPPSGINDEQF
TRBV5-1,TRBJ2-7,ASSLARGRLLVHEQY
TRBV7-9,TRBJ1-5,ASSSPQGDNNQPQH
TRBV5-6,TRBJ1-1,ASSLWALWPVNTEAF
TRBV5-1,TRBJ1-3,ASSLFSGYGNTIY
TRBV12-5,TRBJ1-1,ASGLVLSGAPEAF
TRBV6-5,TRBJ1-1,ASSQDRRVAF
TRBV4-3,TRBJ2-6,ASSKDFHSGANVLT